This is a list of T cell receptor beta chains from one sample in a study of cytomegalovirus exposure and HLA in healthy donors. Here immunoSEQ multiplex PCR was the method, and the copy in TCRdb shows in-frame clones only, minus some. The table records around 94,000 clones, around 66% of them present only once. What was sequenced was PBMCs. Receptor source: a man aged 25-40 years in good health and CMV-seronegative. Each CDR3 is given with its conserved first and last residue. The D gene is left open where the match is weak. The listing skips clone size in some rows; elsewhere it reads once, few, many or a size class.

clone_size: few
j_call: TRBJ1-2
d_call: -
v_call: TRBV6-6
cdr3_aa: CASRTTGRYGYTF
cdr3_nt: TGTGCCAGCAGGACCACAGGGCGATATGGCTACACCTTC

clone_size: -
j_call: TRBJ2-5
d_call: -
v_call: TRBV7-9
cdr3_aa: CASTSSGARGETQYF
cdr3_nt: TGTGCCAGCACAAGCTCCGGCGCAAGGGGGGAGACCCAGTACTTC

clone_size: few
j_call: TRBJ2-5
d_call: -
v_call: TRBV10-1
cdr3_aa: CASIGQNGGPYLTQETQYF
cdr3_nt: TGCGCCAGCATTGGCCAAAACGGGGGGCCATATCTTACTCAAGAGACCCAGTACTTC

clone_size: -
j_call: TRBJ2-1
d_call: TRBD2
v_call: TRBV7-9
cdr3_aa: CASSLFGTNLNEQFF
cdr3_nt: TGTGCCAGCAGCTTATTTGGGACTAACCTTAATGAGCAGTTCTTC

clone_size: few
j_call: TRBJ2-7
d_call: TRBD2
v_call: TRBV9
cdr3_aa: CASSPLADYEQYF
cdr3_nt: TGTGCCAGCAGCCCCCTAGCGGACTACGAGCAGTACTTC

clone_size: once
j_call: TRBJ1-1
d_call: -
v_call: TRBV5-1
cdr3_aa: CASSLVGLGDTEAFF
cdr3_nt: TGCGCCAGCAGCTTGGTTGGGCTGGGAGACACTGAAGCTTTCTTT

clone_size: -
j_call: TRBJ2-3
d_call: TRBD1
v_call: TRBV11-2
cdr3_aa: CASSFLGQGIATDTQYF
cdr3_nt: TGTGCCAGCAGCTTCCTAGGACAGGGGATAGCCACAGATACGCAGTATTTT

clone_size: once
j_call: TRBJ2-7
d_call: -
v_call: TRBV11-3
cdr3_aa: CASSYAGTGYEQYF
cdr3_nt: TGTGCCAGCAGCTATGCAGGGACTGGCTACGAGCAGTACTTC

clone_size: -
j_call: TRBJ1-5
d_call: -
v_call: TRBV27
cdr3_aa: CASSPRTVSGQPQHF
cdr3_nt: TGTGCCAGCAGTCCCCGGACAGTATCTGGTCAGCCCCAGCATTTT

clone_size: -
j_call: TRBJ2-1
d_call: -
v_call: TRBV20-1
cdr3_aa: CSAIPGTEQFF
cdr3_nt: TGCAGTGCCATACCGGGAACCGAGCAGTTCTTC

clone_size: -
j_call: TRBJ1-2
d_call: TRBD1
v_call: TRBV10-3
cdr3_aa: CAISISGGDGYTF
cdr3_nt: TGTGCCATCTCCATCTCAGGGGGCGATGGCTACACCTTC

clone_size: once
j_call: TRBJ2-7
d_call: TRBD1
v_call: TRBV7-8
cdr3_aa: CASSLVVVGTGSTRINYEQYF
cdr3_nt: TGTGCCAGCAGCTTAGTAGTTGTTGGGACAGGGTCCACACGAATCAACTACGAGCAGTACTTC

clone_size: -
j_call: TRBJ2-2
d_call: -
v_call: TRBV5-4
cdr3_aa: CASSLTGGGELFF
cdr3_nt: TGTGCCAGCAGCTTGACTGGTGGCGGGGAGCTGTTTTTT

clone_size: few
j_call: TRBJ1-4
d_call: -
v_call: TRBV4-3
cdr3_aa: CASSQNRNEKLFF
cdr3_nt: TGCGCCAGCAGCCAGAACAGGAATGAAAAACTGTTTTTT